The sequence of this T cell receptor (beta chain) was determined in a study of T-cell reconstitution after alpha-beta-depleted transplantation in children. Points from the study as a whole: Reportedly, roughly two months post-transplant, alpha-beta T cells arose from several hundred expanded graft clones.

With regard to this clonotype: Its antigen is undetermined.

Preparing the TCRbeta library involved the use of unique molecular identifiers. Via MiXCR, TCRdb re-called the PCR reads, giving one row per CDR3 protein. Of fewer than 1 million distinct CDR3 sequences in the sample, roughly 15% were seen once. The junction had 7 bases not matched to a gene; V was cut back by 7 bases and J by 5 bases. The CDR3 contains 14 residues. The source is a male patient younger than 18 who had a stem cell transplant for acute lymphoblastic leukemia, so the T cells may come from the graft donor. The chain carries TRBV12-3 or TRBV12-4 and TRBJ2-7, with 11 bases lining up with TRBD2. The sample in question was PBMCs, mostly from graft donor cells, obtained 360 days after TCRalphabeta/CD19-depleted stem cell transplant. CDR3 in DNA: TGTGCCAGCACCTTAGCGGGAGGGCCCCACGAGCAGTACTTC. This gives the protein CASTLAGGPHEQYF.